These 14 T cell receptor beta chains came from one sample sequenced in a study of blood T cell repertoires in COVID-19. The data were produced by immunoSEQ multiplex PCR, yet TCRdb's version contains in-frame clones alone and is incomplete. The repertoire consists of about 60,000 clones, with approximately 79% occurring once and the leading ten covering 12%. Specimen: peripheral blood. The receptors originated from a human donor in a cohort sampled during active COVID-19.

The CDR3 nucleotides read TGTGCCAGCAGCTTAGAATACTCCTACGAGCAGTACTTC. It codes for CASSLEYSYEQYF. The chain carries TRBV7-6 and TRBJ2-7, with D unclear. The CDR3 is 13 amino acids. The V end lost 1 base, the J end lost 0 bases, and 4 bases lay between the germline ends. Germline-derived CDR1 and CDR2 are SGHVS and FNYEAQ.

The gene calls are TRBV7-3 and TRBJ1-1, with D possibly being TRBD1 (5 bases). From germline, CDR1 is SGHTA and CDR2 FQGTGA. V shed 4 bases and J shed 1 base, with 7 bases lying between them. The CDR3 totals 13 residues. The CDR3 sequence is CASSSDRNTEAFF. CDR3 DNA: TGTGCCAGCAGCTCAGACAGGAACACTGAAGCTTTCTTT.

The chain is built from TRBV5-6 and TRBJ1-2, with 9 bases identical to TRBD1. Germline assignment: CDR1 SGHDT and CDR2 YYEEEE. CDR3 length: 14 residues. V trimming: 4 bases; J trimming: 5 bases; junction bases outside the gene matches: 6. The CDR3 sequence: CASSPGQGLYGYTF. CDR3 nucleotides: TGTGCCAGCAGCCCGGGACAGGGTTTATATGGCTACACCTTC.

The rearrangement joins TRBV19 to TRBJ2-1; D is perhaps TRBD2 (5 bases). Trimming took 3 bases from V and 4 from J, leaving 19 bases between them. Germline V gene sequence: CDR1 LNHDA, CDR2 SQIVND (reference sequence). The CDR3 is 17 residues long. The CDR3 nucleotides are TGTGCCAGTAGTATCGGGATCGGACCTCCCGCTTACAATGAGCAGTTCTTC. It specifies CASSIGIGPPAYNEQFF. Looking up the rest from reference TRBV19 and TRBJ2-1 gives the full variable domain: DGGITQSPKYLFRKEGQNVTLSCEQNLNHDAMYWYRQDPGQGLRLIYYSQIVNDFQKGDIAEGYSVSREKKESFPLTVTSAQKNPTAFYLCASSIGIGPPAYNEQFFGPGTRLTVL.

The chain couples TRBV5-4 to TRBJ1-3; D is possibly TRBD1 (6 bases). The V and J ends lost 1 base and 0 bases respectively, with 11 bases between them. The CDR3 loop spans 16 amino acids. Per the germline V gene, CDR1 is SGHNT and CDR2 is YYREEE (reference sequence). As DNA, the CDR3 is TGTGCCAGCAGCTTGAGGGGGAGACCCTCTGGAAACACCATATATTTT. Protein: CASSLRGRPSGNTIYF.

The V and J genes are TRBV29-1 and TRBJ2-3, with D hard to call. Germline CDR1 is SQVTM and CDR2 is ANQGSEA. The V and J ends lost 6 bases and 2 bases respectively, with 9 bases between them. The CDR3 consists of 12 residues. CDR3 nucleotides: TGCAGCGTACCTAATCCCACAGATACGCAGTATTTT. Residues: CSVPNPTDTQYF.

The chain uses TRBV6-2 or TRBV6-3 and TRBJ2-1; 13 nucleotides align to TRBD2. The germline V gene encodes CDR1 MNHEY and CDR2 SVGEGT. J was trimmed by 8 bases and V by 6 bases; bases with no gene match: 10. The CDR3 has 16 residues. CDR3 amino acids: CASSSTRTSGRHEQFF. CDR3 nucleotide sequence: TGTGCCAGCAGCTCAACTCGGACTAGCGGGAGACATGAGCAGTTCTTC.

To note about this clone: A junction boundary mismatches the germline segment, possibly from a read error. This rearrangement joins TRBV4-3 to TRBJ1-4; the D gene is possibly TRBD1 (5 bases). Germline V gene sequence: CDR1 LGHNA, CDR2 YSLEER. The CDR3 has 15 residues. This CDR3 is CASSQEQDLNEKLFF. CDR3 nucleotide sequence: TGCGCCAGCAGCCAAGAACAGGATCTAAATGAAAAGCTGTTTTTT.

The rearrangement links TRBV7-9 to TRBJ1-5; D is undetermined. Trimming took off 3 bases at V and 4 bases at J, with 4 bases between the two ends. From germline, CDR1 is SEHNR and CDR2 FQNEAQ (reference sequence). CDR3 size: 12 residues. The CDR3: CASSFLNQPQHF. CDR3 nucleotides: TGTGCCAGCAGCTTTTTAAATCAGCCCCAGCATTTT.

DNA of the CDR3: TGCGCCAGCAGCCTCAACAGGGGGCGCGACTATGGCTACACCTTC. Its translation: CASSLNRGRDYGYTF. This sequence joins TRBV4-3 and TRBJ1-2; 9 bases fit TRBD1. Per germline, CDR1 LGHNA and CDR2 YSLEER. This CDR3 contains 15 residues. Germline trimming cut 4 bases from V and 3 bases from J; bases unmatched to any gene: 6.

CDR3 nucleotides: TGTGCCAGCAGCTTTGTTCGGGGATCGACCACTGAAGCTTTCTTT. Translating it yields CASSFVRGSTTEAFF. V gene TRBV11-1 combines with J gene TRBJ1-1, with D hard to call. CDR1 SGHAT and CDR2 FQDESV come from the germline V gene (reference sequence). This CDR3 has 15 amino acids. V was clipped by 3 bases and J by 4 bases, with 15 bases between them.

The gene calls are TRBV6-5 and TRBJ2-1, with D tentatively TRBD1 (6 bases). Trimming shortened V by 6 bases and J by 1 base, and 7 bases separated the two germline ends. The V gene's germline CDR1 is MNHEY and CDR2 SVGAGI. This CDR3 is 13 amino acids long. CDR3 sequence reads: CASSDRSYNEQFF. CDR3 sequence (DNA): TGTGCCAGCAGCGACAGGTCCTACAATGAGCAGTTCTTC.

The rearrangement uses TRBV2 and TRBJ2-3; D not certain. This CDR3 region has 12 residues. Per germline, CDR1 SNHLY and CDR2 FYNNEI. The ends were cut back, 5 bases at V and 6 bases at J, with 9 bases in the middle. The CDR3, as DNA: TGTGCCAGCAGTAGATCTGAGGATACGCAGTATTTT. Amino acid sequence: CASSRSEDTQYF.

CDR3 nucleotides: TGTGCCAGCAGCTTAGAGGGCTTACCACCCCTCCACTTT. Its translation: CASSLEGLPPLHF. The V and J genes are TRBV11-2 and TRBJ1-6; D is undetermined. The CDR3 extends over 13 amino acids. Germline values: CDR1 SGHAT, CDR2 FQNNGV. V lost 0 bases and J 11 bases, leaving 8 bases between the germline ends.